These 22 T cell receptor beta chains were all obtained from the same sample, sequenced in a study of blood T cell repertoires in COVID-19. This table comes from immunoSEQ multiplex PCR, and its TCRdb copy is limited to in-frame clones, with some not included. Of around 250,000 clones in the sample, 86% are singletons; the top ten hold around 1.9%. What was sequenced was PBMCs or T cells enriched from blood (not recorded which). The origin of the receptors is a woman aged 45-59 years who had recovered from COVID-19.

This sequence joins TRBV6-2 or TRBV6-3 and TRBJ1-1; D possibly corresponds to TRBD1 (5 bases). CDR1 is MNHEY and CDR2 is SVGEGT in the germline V gene. With 2 bases removed from V and 5 bases from J, the gap between germline ends came to 12 bases. The CDR3 is made up of 14 amino acids. The CDR3 DNA is TGTGCCAGCAGTTACAACCCGGAGGGGACTGAAGCTTTCTTT. Translating it yields CASSYNPEGTEAFF.

This clone has only one observation. The chain combines TRBV28 with TRBJ2-7, with TRBD1 matching 8 bases. V gave up 5 bases and J gave up 6 bases; unmatched junction bases: 6. Germline V CDR1 and CDR2: MDHEN, SYDVKM. This CDR3 spans 13 amino acids. In DNA, the CDR3 is TGTGCCAGCAGTCCTGGACAGGGAGGCGAGCAGTACTTC. Its translation is CASSPGQGGEQYF.

In its sample, this clone was seen many times. This chain joins TRBV27 and TRBJ2-1; a weak D match, TRBD1 (5 bases). V shed 6 bases and J shed 8 bases, with 17 bases lying between them. Germline V gene sequence: CDR1 MNHEY, CDR2 SMNVEV (reference sequence). The CDR3 loop spans 14 amino acids. The CDR3 region has the DNA TGTGCCAGCAGCACAAGGGGCCCCCTGGATGAGCAGTTCTTC. Protein: CASSTRGPLDEQFF.

The chain is built from TRBV7-3 and TRBJ2-3; tentatively, D is TRBD2 (6 bases). There are 16 residues in the CDR3. V lost 5 bases and J lost 0, with 15 bases in between. Germline V gene data show CDR1 as SGHTA and CDR2 as FQGTGA. CDR3 in DNA: TGTGCCAGCAGCCGTCTTAGCGGAGCTAGCACAGATACGCAGTATTTT. Translating it yields CASSRLSGASTDTQYF. The whole variable domain, filled in from reference TRBV7-3 and TRBJ2-3, reads GAGVSQTPSNKVTEKGKYVELRCDPISGHTALYWYRQSLGQGPEFLIYFQGTGAADDSGLPNDRFFAVRPEGSVSTLKIQRTERGDSAVYLCASSRLSGASTDTQYFGPGTRLTVL.

The V call is TRBV20-1, the J call TRBJ1-5, with 12 nucleotides matching TRBD1. Germline V lookup: CDR1 DFQATT, CDR2 SNEGSKA (reference sequence). The junction had 7 bases not matched to a gene; V was cut back by 3 bases and J by 7 bases. The CDR3 spans 15 residues. Written as DNA, the CDR3 is TGCAGTGCTAGTCCCCCGGGACAGGGGGCACAGCCCCAGCATTTT. This encodes CSASPPGQGAQPQHF.

This clone has only a few counts. CDR3 sequence reads: CASSQGMVGGYTF. DNA of the CDR3: TGTGCCAGCAGTCAGGGCATGGTAGGAGGCTACACCTTC. This rearrangement joins TRBV6-2 or TRBV6-3 to TRBJ1-2, with D possibly matching TRBD1 (5 bases). Germline lookup yields CDR1 MNHEY and CDR2 SVGEGT. V was trimmed by 5 bases and J by 8 bases, leaving 15 bases between them. This CDR3 is built from 13 residues.

V gene TRBV7-2 combines with J gene TRBJ2-1; D might be TRBD1 (6 bases). V was cut by 2 bases and J by 2 bases, with 13 bases left in between. The CDR3 sequence is 16 residues long. The germline CDR1 and CDR2 sequences are SGHTA and FQGNSA. CDR3 bases: TGTGCCAGCAGCTTAACAGGGAGCCTCGCCTACAATGAGCAGTTCTTC. Amino acids: CASSLTGSLAYNEQFF.

The CDR3: CASSNGQGGEQFF. CDR3 nucleotides: TGTGCCAGCAGCAACGGACAGGGGGGAGAGCAGTTCTTC. The chain links TRBV4-2 to TRBJ2-1, with 10 bases matching TRBD1. CDR1 is LGHNA and CDR2 is YNFKEQ in the germline V gene. The CDR3 runs to 13 residues. J lost 10 bases, V lost 5 bases, and 5 bases had no gene match.

This sequence joins TRBV19 and TRBJ1-4; 7 positions match TRBD1. Germline V gene data show CDR1 as LNHDA and CDR2 as SQIVND (reference sequence). Trimming removed 5 bases from V and 4 bases from J; junction bases left unmatched: 7. This CDR3 comprises 15 residues. The CDR3 is CASSSGGTVNEKLFF. As DNA, the CDR3 is TGTGCCAGTAGTTCGGGAGGGACAGTTAATGAAAAACTGTTTTTT.

This clone has just a few counts. This chain joins TRBV3-1 (or the pseudogene TRBV3-2) and TRBJ1-5, with D possibly TRBD1 on 6 matching bases. Trimming pared 4 bases from V and 2 bases from J, leaving 9 bases between. Germline CDR1 LGHDT, CDR2 YNNKEL (reference sequence). The CDR3 length is 14 residues. CDR3 amino acids: CASSPRTGNQPQHF. The CDR3 DNA follows: TGTGCCAGCAGCCCCCGGACAGGCAATCAGCCCCAGCATTTT.

The CDR3 sequence: CASSQFQQGDGYTF. Here the CDR3 DNA reads TGTGCCAGCAGCCAATTCCAACAGGGAGATGGCTACACCTTC. The chain is built from TRBV16 and TRBJ1-2; possible D gene TRBD1, 6 bases. The germline gives CDR1 KGHSY, CDR2 FQNENV. The CDR3 runs to 14 residues. Trimming left V 1 base short and J 6 bases short, with 12 bases between.

This clone was detected once. The chain recombines TRBV28 with TRBJ2-2; D might be TRBD2 (5 bases). CDR3 size: 14 residues. Trimming cost V 7 bases and J 0 bases, with 9 bases left between them. Germline assignment: CDR1 MDHEN and CDR2 SYDVKM. DNA for the CDR3: TGTGCCAGCAACGACTATTCGAACACCGGGGAGCTGTTTTTT. It codes for CASNDYSNTGELFF.

V and J are TRBV11-3 and TRBJ2-5, with TRBD2 as a possible D gene (6 bases). The CDR3 sequence is 12 residues long. Looked up from germline, CDR1 is SGHNT and CDR2 is YENEEA. Deletions cut 5 bases from V and 7 bases from J, with 11 bases between. The DNA of the CDR3 is TGTGCCAGCAGCAGGGACTCGGGGACCCAGTACTTC. It translates to CASSRDSGTQYF.

The chain is built from TRBV4-1 and TRBJ2-1; D gene uncertain. V lost 3 bases and J lost 10, with 10 bases in between. This CDR3 has 12 residues. Germline lookup yields CDR1 MGHRA and CDR2 YSYEKL. The CDR3 is CASSHLTWEQFF. CDR3 nucleotide sequence: TGCGCCAGCAGCCATCTCACATGGGAGCAGTTCTTC.

The chain has TRBV3-1 (or the pseudogene TRBV3-2) and TRBJ1-2; maybe TRBD1 (6 bases). Looked up from germline, CDR1 is LGHDT and CDR2 is YNNKEL (reference sequence). The CDR3 is 14 amino acids. V shed 2 bases and J shed 4 bases, with 11 bases lying between them. In nucleotides, the CDR3 is TGTGCCAGCAGCCAACTCTGGGACACCTATGGCTACACCTTC. Protein sequence: CASSQLWDTYGYTF.

In nucleotides, the CDR3 is TGTGCCAGCAGCTACAGTACAGATACGCAGTATTTT. Translation gives CASSYSTDTQYF. The chain couples TRBV14 to TRBJ2-3; D is ambiguous. Trimming removed 5 bases from V and 3 bases from J, with 6 bases in between. CDR1 SGHDN and CDR2 FVKESK come from the germline V gene. This CDR3 spans 12 amino acids.

The CDR3 DNA follows: TGTGCCAGCAGCTCCCTCGGGGGTGGAGTTTCCTACGAGCAGTACTTC. It encodes CASSSLGGGVSYEQYF. The chain couples TRBV5-6 to TRBJ2-7; perhaps TRBD2 as D (6 bases). The CDR3 is 16 residues long. Germline V CDR1 and CDR2: SGHDT, YYEEEE. Trimming took off 3 bases at V and 1 base at J, with 17 bases between the two ends. Full variable domain (outside the CDR3, taken from reference TRBV5-6 and TRBJ2-7): DAGVTQSPTHLIKTRGQQVTLRCSPKSGHDTVSWYQQALGQGPQFIFQYYEEEERQRGNFPDRFSGHQFPNYSSELNVNALLLGDSALYLCASSSLGGGVSYEQYFGPGTRLTVT.

The genes are TRBV19 and TRBJ1-1; 7 bases agree with TRBD1. The CDR3 sequence is 11 residues long. Germline V lookup: CDR1 LNHDA, CDR2 SQIVND (reference sequence). V dropped 6 bases and J dropped 8; count of bases not matched to a gene: 3. Written as DNA, the CDR3 is TGTGCCAGTAGATGGGACAGAGAAGCTTTCTTT. Protein sequence: CASRWDREAFF.

The chain recombines TRBV4-3 with TRBJ1-4; no clear D gene. The CDR3 contains 13 residues. Trimming shortened V by 4 bases and J by 6 bases, and 9 bases separated the two germline ends. Germline CDR1 and CDR2: LGHNA and YSLEER. CDR3: CASSPAADEKLFF. The CDR3 region has the DNA TGCGCCAGCAGCCCTGCGGCTGATGAAAAACTGTTTTTT.

This chain joins TRBV12-3 or TRBV12-4 and TRBJ1-6; no clear D. Trimming pared 6 bases from V and 7 bases from J, leaving 10 bases between. The CDR3 contains 13 residues. Here the CDR3 reads CASRRGSNSPLHF. The CDR3 DNA is TGTGCCAGCAGACGGGGTTCGAATTCACCCCTCCACTTT.

The chain combines TRBV29-1 with TRBJ2-3; D might be TRBD2 (6 bases). The CDR3 has 16 residues. CDR1 is SQVTM and CDR2 is ANQGSEA in the germline V gene. V was cut by 0 bases and J by 2 bases, with 15 bases left in between. CDR3 in amino acids: CSVEEVAERVTDTQYF. The CDR3, as DNA: TGCAGCGTTGAAGAAGTTGCTGAGCGGGTCACAGATACGCAGTATTTT.

The V call is TRBV19, the J call TRBJ1-6; TRBD1 is a possible D gene (6 bases). V shed 8 bases and J shed 4 bases, with 12 bases lying between them. The CDR3 is 14 residues long. Germline V gene lookup returns CDR1 LNHDA and CDR2 SQIVND (reference sequence). Here the CDR3 reads CASRKDSYNSPLHF. Here the CDR3 DNA reads TGTGCCAGTCGGAAGGACAGTTATAATTCACCCCTCCACTTT.